The T cell receptor (beta chain) described here comes from a study of breast tumors, draining lymph nodes, adjacent tissues. Study conclusions and caveats: Findings are consistent with lymph node origin and intratumoral expansion of most tumor T cells. Luminal-like breast cancer showed significantly greater tumor-nontumor repertoire similarity than basal-like breast cancer did.

The CDR3 covers 11 residues. V shed 5 bases and J 10 bases; nucleotides not matched to a gene: 4. Germline CDR1 reads MDHEN; CDR2 reads SYDVKM. TCRdb re-called the multiplex PCR reads with MiXCR, one entry per CDR3 protein. This table holds more than 200,000 distinct CDR3 sequences, about 34% found once. The lymph nodes were axillary draining lymph nodes from breast cancer patients. Of note for this clonotype: What it recognizes is unknown.

The sequence derives from a female donor with breast cancer. Some clones in this sample may be carry-over from other donors' samples. The chain joins TRBV28 to TRBJ2-7, with TRBD1 identical over 8 bases. The sample comprised axillary lymph node tissue. CDR3 DNA sequence: TGTGCCAGCAGTCTGGACAGGGCTCAGTACTTC. Amino acids: CASSLDRAQYF.